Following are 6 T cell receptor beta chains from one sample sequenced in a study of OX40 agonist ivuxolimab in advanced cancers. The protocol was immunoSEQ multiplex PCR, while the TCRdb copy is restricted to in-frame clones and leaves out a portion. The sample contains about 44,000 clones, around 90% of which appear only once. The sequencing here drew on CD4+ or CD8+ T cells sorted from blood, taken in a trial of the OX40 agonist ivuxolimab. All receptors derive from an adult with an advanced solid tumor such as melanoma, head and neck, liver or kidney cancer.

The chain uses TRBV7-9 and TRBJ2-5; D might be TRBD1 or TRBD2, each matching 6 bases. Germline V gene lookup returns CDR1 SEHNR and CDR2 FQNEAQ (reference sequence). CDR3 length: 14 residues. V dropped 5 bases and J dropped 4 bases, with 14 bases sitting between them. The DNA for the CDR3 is TGTGCCAGCAGCCCCGGAGGGGGGACAGAGACCCAGTACTTC. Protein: CASSPGGGTETQYF. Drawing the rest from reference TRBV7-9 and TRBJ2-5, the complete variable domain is DTGVSQNPRHKITKRGQNVTFRCDPISEHNRLYWYRQTLGQGPEFLTYFQNEAQLEKSRLLSDRFSAERPKGSFSTLEIQRTEQGDSAMYLCASSPGGGTETQYFGPGTRLLVL.

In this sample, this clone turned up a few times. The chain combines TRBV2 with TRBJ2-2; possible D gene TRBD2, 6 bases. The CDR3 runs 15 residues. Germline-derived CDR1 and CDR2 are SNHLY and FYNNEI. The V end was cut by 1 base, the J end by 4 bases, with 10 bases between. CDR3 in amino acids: CASSEVWGGTGELFF. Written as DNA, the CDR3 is TGTGCCAGCAGTGAAGTTTGGGGAGGCACCGGGGAGCTGTTTTTT.

The CDR3 reads CASSFSRTALRGYTF. CDR3 DNA: TGTGCCAGCAGTTTTAGTCGGACGGCCCTCCGTGGCTACACCTTC. This chain joins TRBV28 and TRBJ1-2; D call uncertain. Germline V gene data show CDR1 as MDHEN and CDR2 as SYDVKM. This CDR3 region has 15 residues. Trimming cost V 3 bases and J 7 bases, with 18 bases left between them.

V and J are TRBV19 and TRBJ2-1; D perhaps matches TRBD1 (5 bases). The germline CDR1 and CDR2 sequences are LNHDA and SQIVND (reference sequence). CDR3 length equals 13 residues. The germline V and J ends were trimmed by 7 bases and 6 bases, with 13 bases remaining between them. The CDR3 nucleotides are TGTGCCAGTATAGGTCAGGGCCCCAATGAGCAGTTCTTC. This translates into CASIGQGPNEQFF.

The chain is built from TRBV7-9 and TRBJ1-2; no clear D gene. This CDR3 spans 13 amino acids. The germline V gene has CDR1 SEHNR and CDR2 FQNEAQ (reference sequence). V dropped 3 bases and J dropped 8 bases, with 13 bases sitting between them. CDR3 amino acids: CASSFLTPEGYTF. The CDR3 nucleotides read TGTGCCAGCAGCTTTCTGACACCGGAGGGCTACACCTTC.

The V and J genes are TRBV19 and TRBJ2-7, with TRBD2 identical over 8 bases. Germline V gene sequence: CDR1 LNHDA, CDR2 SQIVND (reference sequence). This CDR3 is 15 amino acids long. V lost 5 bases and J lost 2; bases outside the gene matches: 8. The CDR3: CASSGAAGETYEQYF. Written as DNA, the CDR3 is TGTGCCAGTAGTGGGGCAGCGGGAGAGACCTACGAGCAGTACTTC.